Each of the 25 T cell receptor beta chains below was sequenced from the same sample in a study of blood T cell repertoires in COVID-19. Generated by immunoSEQ multiplex PCR, the TCRdb table keeps only in-frame clones and is missing some. The sample consists of some 120,000 clones, around 88% of them appearing once. The sample was peripheral blood. All receptors derive from a woman aged 45-65 years with active or convalescent COVID-19.

This sequence joins TRBV28 and TRBJ1-4; D perhaps matches TRBD1 (5 bases). CDR1 and CDR2 (germline): MDHEN, SYDVKM. The length of the CDR3 is 13 residues. Deletions cut 6 bases from V and 3 bases from J, with 8 bases between. Here the CDR3 DNA reads TGTGCCAGCAGGACAGTGTCTAATGAAAAACTGTTTTTT. It is translated as CASRTVSNEKLFF.

The gene calls are TRBV11-2 and TRBJ2-1; a possible D gene is TRBD1 (6 bases). CDR1 is SGHAT and CDR2 is FQNNGV in the germline V gene. The CDR3 is 15 amino acids. Trimming cost V 1 base and J 2 bases, with 9 bases left between them. CDR3 DNA sequence: TGTGCCAGCAGCTTAGGGGACATCCCCTACAATGAGCAGTTCTTC. It codes for CASSLGDIPYNEQFF.

The gene calls are TRBV5-1 and TRBJ1-1; D is ambiguous. Germline values: CDR1 SGHRS, CDR2 YFSETQ. V dropped 4 bases and J dropped 2 bases, with 15 bases sitting between them. This CDR3 comprises 15 residues. This CDR3 is CASSPDGDPNTEAFF. The CDR3 region has the DNA TGCGCCAGCAGCCCCGACGGGGATCCCAACACTGAAGCTTTCTTT.

The chain is built from TRBV19 and TRBJ1-5, with TRBD1 matching 11 bases. Germline V gene sequence: CDR1 LNHDA, CDR2 SQIVND (reference sequence). The CDR3 length is 15 residues. V lost 4 bases to trimming and J lost 1 base; unmatched junction nucleotides: 0. The CDR3 DNA is TGTGCCAGTAGTAGGGACAGGGGGAGCAATCAGCCCCAGCATTTT. Its protein product is CASSRDRGSNQPQHF.

The chain is built from TRBV5-1 and TRBJ2-1, with TRBD1 identical over 10 bases. Trimming cost V 2 bases and J 2 bases; bases outside gene matches: 1. The germline CDR1 and CDR2 sequences are SGHRS and YFSETQ. This CDR3 contains 15 residues. The CDR3 DNA sequence: TGCGCCAGCAGCTTCGGGACAGGGGCCTACAATGAGCAGTTCTTC. Its translation is CASSFGTGAYNEQFF.

The chain recombines TRBV27 with TRBJ2-3; 7 nucleotides match TRBD2. There are 20 residues in the CDR3. Trimming at V came to 0 bases and at J to 0 bases, leaving 15 bases not matched to a gene. In germline, CDR1 is MNHEY, CDR2 SMNVEV (reference sequence). The CDR3 DNA sequence: TGTGCCAGCAGTTTATCGGCGTTTTTCGGGGGGAGCACTAGCACAGATACGCAGTATTTT. Protein: CASSLSAFFGGSTSTDTQYF.

The chain couples TRBV6-1 to TRBJ1-2; no definite D call. Germline CDR1 MNHNS, CDR2 SASEGT. This CDR3 is built from 13 residues. The V end was cut by 2 bases, the J end by 8 bases, with 12 bases between. DNA for the CDR3: TGTGCCAGCAGTGAAAATGATGTAAGCGGCTACACCTTC. Its translation: CASSENDVSGYTF.

J is TRBJ2-2 and V is TRBV11-3, with 8 bases fitting TRBD1. V shed 8 bases, J shed 0 bases, and the junction held 5 bases outside the gene matches. In germline, CDR1 is SGHNT, CDR2 YENEEA. This CDR3 comprises 15 residues. CDR3: CASSGQGPNTGELFF. Here the CDR3 DNA reads TGTGCCAGCTCCGGACAGGGTCCGAACACCGGGGAGCTGTTTTTT.

The V call is TRBV29-1, the J call TRBJ2-7; D might be TRBD1 (5 bases). V lost 4 bases and J 5 bases, leaving 18 bases between the germline ends. Germline V gene data show CDR1 as SQVTM and CDR2 as ANQGSEA. The CDR3 has 14 residues. CDR3 nucleotide sequence: TGCAGCGTTGGCCTTCCAGGGTCCAGGAACGAGCAGTACTTC. It codes for CSVGLPGSRNEQYF.

The chain has TRBV11-2 and TRBJ1-1; unclear D gene. This CDR3 region has 14 residues. CDR1 SGHAT and CDR2 FQNNGV come from the germline V gene. V lost 5 bases and J 1 base, leaving 11 bases between the germline ends. The CDR3 loop is CASSLLDKNTEAFF. The DNA of the CDR3 is TGTGCCAGCAGCCTACTAGACAAGAACACTGAAGCTTTCTTT.

This sequence joins TRBV2 and TRBJ2-3; 10 bases fit TRBD2. V shed 10 bases and J 4 bases; nucleotides not matched to a gene: 11. Germline-derived CDR1 and CDR2 are SNHLY and FYNNEI. There are 15 residues in the CDR3. CDR3 loop: CATTRATSGSDTQYF. CDR3 in DNA: TGTGCCACGACCAGAGCGACTAGCGGGTCAGATACGCAGTATTTT.

This rearrangement joins TRBV5-6 to TRBJ1-1; perhaps TRBD1 as D (5 bases). Trimming took 3 bases from V and 11 from J, leaving 17 bases between them. The germline CDR1 and CDR2 sequences are SGHDT and YYEEEE. The CDR3 is 13 residues long. The CDR3 spells CASSSGADGGAFF. The CDR3 bases are TGTGCCAGCAGCTCTGGGGCGGACGGAGGGGCTTTCTTT.

This clone was seen once. For the CDR3, the DNA is TGTGCCAGCAGCTTGGGGGGTGGGACTCCCCAGTTCTTC. It specifies CASSLGGGTPQFF. The chain recombines TRBV7-9 with TRBJ2-1, with D perhaps matching TRBD2 (6 bases). The germline CDR1 and CDR2 sequences are SEHNR and FQNEAQ (reference sequence). Trimming shortened V by 3 bases and J by 13 bases, and 16 bases separated the two germline ends. The CDR3 is 13 residues long.

V is TRBV5-8 and J is TRBJ2-1; 11 positions match TRBD1. The CDR3 length is 14 residues. Per the germline V gene, CDR1 is SGHTS and CDR2 is YDEGEE. The J segment lost 15 bases and the V segment lost 2 bases, leaving 10 bases of the junction unmatched. The CDR3 sequence: CASSFADRGQYWFF. In DNA form, the CDR3 reads TGTGCCAGCAGCTTTGCGGACAGGGGGCAATATTGGTTCTTC.

The V call is TRBV27, the J call TRBJ2-7, with 10 bases fitting TRBD1. There are 12 residues in the CDR3. J lost 5 bases, V lost 10 bases, and 5 bases had no gene match. Germline V gene lookup returns CDR1 MNHEY and CDR2 SMNVEV (reference sequence). The chain's CDR3 is CATRQGANEQYF. The CDR3 DNA follows: TGTGCCACCCGACAGGGGGCGAACGAGCAGTACTTC.

This rearrangement joins TRBV28 to TRBJ2-3, with TRBD2 matching over 11 bases. The CDR3 loop spans 16 amino acids. J lost 1 base, V lost 6 bases, and 6 bases had no gene match. Germline assignment: CDR1 MDHEN and CDR2 SYDVKM. CDR3 amino acids: CASSPGTSGGTDTQYF. As DNA, the CDR3 is TGTGCCAGCAGCCCGGGGACTAGCGGTGGCACAGATACGCAGTATTTT. Using reference TRBV28 and TRBJ2-3 for the parts outside the CDR3, the full variable domain is DVKVTQSSRYLVKRTGEKVFLECVQDMDHENMFWYRQDPGLGLRLIYFSYDVKMKEKGDIPEGYSVSREKKERFSLILESASTNQTSMYLCASSPGTSGGTDTQYFGPGTRLTVL.

This chain connects TRBV6-5 to TRBJ1-2; no firm D call. V lost 0 bases to trimming and J lost 3 bases, with 5 bases between them. The germline V gene has CDR1 MNHEY and CDR2 SVGAGI. The CDR3 is 13 residues long. The CDR3 is CASSYSSDYGYTF. CDR3 sequence (DNA): TGTGCCAGCAGTTACTCGAGTGACTATGGCTACACCTTC.

The V call is TRBV7-2, the J call TRBJ2-1, with TRBD2 identical over 9 bases. V shed 4 bases, J shed 9 bases, and the junction held 4 bases outside the gene matches. Germline values: CDR1 SGHTA, CDR2 FQGNSA. This CDR3 comprises 13 residues. CDR3 sequence reads: CASSWGTSSEQFF. CDR3 nucleotides: TGTGCCAGCAGCTGGGGGACTAGCTCTGAGCAGTTCTTC. The entire variable domain, with the rest obtained from reference TRBV7-2 and TRBJ2-1, is as follows: GAGVSQSPSNKVTEKGKDVELRCDPISGHTALYWYRQSLGQGLEFLIYFQGNSAPDKSGLPSDRFSAERTGGSVSTLTIQRTQQEDSAVYLCASSWGTSSEQFFGPGTRLTVL.

The J gene is TRBJ2-7, the V gene TRBV6-5; 8 nucleotides align to TRBD2. Germline lookup yields CDR1 MNHEY and CDR2 SVGAGI. The V segment lost 2 bases and the J segment 2 bases; nucleotides outside the gene matches: 5. The CDR3 runs to 15 residues. The DNA for the CDR3 is TGTGCCAGCAGTTACCGGGAGGGAGGCCCCTACGAGCAGTACTTC. This gives the protein CASSYREGGPYEQYF.

The chain uses TRBV20-1 and TRBJ2-5; the D gene is possibly TRBD1 (5 bases). From germline, CDR1 is DFQATT and CDR2 SNEGSKA (reference sequence). This CDR3 has 15 amino acids. Trimming removed 3 bases at V and 4 bases at J, with 18 bases between. This chain's CDR3 is CSASVTVFKRETQYF. The CDR3 DNA reads as TGCAGTGCTAGTGTGACAGTATTCAAGCGAGAGACCCAGTACTTC.

The chain joins TRBV6-6 to TRBJ2-5; D is uncertain. Trimming removed 5 bases from V and 2 bases from J, with 12 bases in between. The CDR3 contains 14 residues. The germline V gene has CDR1 MNHNY and CDR2 SVGAGI (reference sequence). The CDR3 reads CASSVRAVQETQYF. The CDR3 DNA is TGTGCCAGCAGTGTCCGAGCTGTTCAAGAGACCCAGTACTTC.

V and J are TRBV5-1 and TRBJ2-1; weak D call: TRBD1 (5 bases). Trimming removed 4 bases at V and 9 bases at J, with 11 bases between. Germline values: CDR1 SGHRS, CDR2 YFSETQ. This CDR3 is built from 12 residues. The CDR3 bases are TGCGCCAGCAGCAGTTTAGGGGCTGAGCAGTTCTTC. Encoded protein: CASSSLGAEQFF. The variable domain in full, with the rest retrieved from reference TRBV5-1 and TRBJ2-1, is KAGVTQTPRYLIKTRGQQVTLSCSPISGHRSVSWYQQTPGQGLQFLFEYFSETQRNKGNFPGRFSGRQFSNSRSEMNVSTLELGDSALYLCASSSLGAEQFFGPGTRLTVL.

The chain joins TRBV7-2 to TRBJ2-3; 8 nucleotides line up with TRBD2. The V gene end was trimmed by 5 bases and the J gene end by 2 bases; junction bases not matched to a gene: 9. Germline-derived CDR1 and CDR2 are SGHTA and FQGNSA. This CDR3 contains 16 residues. This CDR3 is CASSKGGSGVTDTQYF. The CDR3 DNA sequence: TGTGCCAGCAGCAAGGGGGGTAGCGGGGTCACAGATACGCAGTATTTT. Combining the CDR3 with reference TRBV7-2 and TRBJ2-3 gives the whole variable domain GAGVSQSPSNKVTEKGKDVELRCDPISGHTALYWYRQSLGQGLEFLIYFQGNSAPDKSGLPSDRFSAERTGGSVSTLTIQRTQQEDSAVYLCASSKGGSGVTDTQYFGPGTRLTVL.

The chain has TRBV13 and TRBJ1-4, with D perhaps TRBD1 (6 bases). The CDR3 contains 14 residues. CDR1 is PRHDT, CDR2 FYEKMQ, per germline (reference sequence). The V end lost 5 bases, the J end lost 7 bases, and 14 bases lay between the germline ends. The CDR3 reads CASSLTGTSEKLFF. In nucleotides, the CDR3 is TGTGCCAGCAGCCTTACAGGGACGAGTGAAAAACTGTTTTTT.

This clone was counted once. The V call is TRBV7-3, the J call TRBJ2-1; 7 nucleotides line up with TRBD2. The CDR3 is 16 residues long. The trim removed 1 base at V and 3 bases at J, leaving 6 bases unmatched. Germline values: CDR1 SGHTA, CDR2 FQGTGA. CDR3 sequence: CASSLKGLADYNEQFF. Here the CDR3 DNA reads TGTGCCAGCAGCTTAAAGGGTCTAGCGGACTACAATGAGCAGTTCTTC.